This TCR beta chain was sequenced for a study of memory CD4+ T cells and cytomegalovirus serostatus. V shed 0 bases and J shed 4 bases, with 5 bases lying between them. The CDR3 length is 13 residues. Germline CDR1 and CDR2: SGHRS and YFSETQ. Single viable CD3+CD4+CD8-CD45RO+ cells were sorted as the memory CD4+ T cells. Serum IgG to CMV pp150, pp28, p38 and p52 defined serostatus. Positive selection with CD4 microbeads enriched total CD4+ T cells. Libraries were prepared by immunoSEQ multiplex PCR; TCRdb keeps only in-frame clonotypes and omits some of them. Among some 41,000 clones listed, 70% to 80% were seen once.

Sequences were obtained from memory CD4+ T cells from blood. The genes are TRBV5-1 and TRBJ1-5; D gene ambiguous. The sequence was collected from an adult in good health and CMV-seronegative. The CDR3 DNA reads as TGCGCCAGCAGCTTGGAAGCGAATCAGCCCCAGCATTTT. Its translation is CASSLEANQPQHF.